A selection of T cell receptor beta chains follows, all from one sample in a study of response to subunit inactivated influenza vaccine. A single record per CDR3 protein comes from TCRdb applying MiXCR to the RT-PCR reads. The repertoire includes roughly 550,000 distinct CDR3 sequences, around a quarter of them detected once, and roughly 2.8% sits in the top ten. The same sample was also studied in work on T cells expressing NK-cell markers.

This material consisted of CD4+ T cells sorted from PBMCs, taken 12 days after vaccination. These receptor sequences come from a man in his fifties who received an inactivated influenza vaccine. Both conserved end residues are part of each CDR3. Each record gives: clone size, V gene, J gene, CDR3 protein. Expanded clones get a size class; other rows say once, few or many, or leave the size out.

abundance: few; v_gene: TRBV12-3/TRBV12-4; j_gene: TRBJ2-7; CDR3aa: CASSFSGGVSYEQYF
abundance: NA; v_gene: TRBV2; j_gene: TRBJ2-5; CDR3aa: CASSEPGSRETQYF
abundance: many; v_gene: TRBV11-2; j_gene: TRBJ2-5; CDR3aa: CASSFQTGDGETQYF
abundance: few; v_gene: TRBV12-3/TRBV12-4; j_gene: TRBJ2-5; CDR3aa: CASSRLAGGLWETQYF
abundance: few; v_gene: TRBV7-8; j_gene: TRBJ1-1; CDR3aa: CASGRLNTEAFF
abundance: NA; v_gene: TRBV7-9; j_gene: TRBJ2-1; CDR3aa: CASSRTSGSKNEQFF
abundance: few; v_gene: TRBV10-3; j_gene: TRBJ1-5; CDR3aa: CAISRDRGSNQPQHF
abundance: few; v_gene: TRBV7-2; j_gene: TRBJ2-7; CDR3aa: CASSSAGGSTYEQYF
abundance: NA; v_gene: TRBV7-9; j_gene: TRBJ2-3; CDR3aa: CASFGGDTQYF
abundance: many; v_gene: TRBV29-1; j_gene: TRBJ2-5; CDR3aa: CSVEQGETQYF
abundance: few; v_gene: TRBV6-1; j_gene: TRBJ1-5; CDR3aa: CASRGTGLNQPQHF
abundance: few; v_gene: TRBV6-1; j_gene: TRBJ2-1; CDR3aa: CASGGTRVIDEQFF
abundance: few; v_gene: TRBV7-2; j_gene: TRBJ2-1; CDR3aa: CASSASGSGSYNEQFF
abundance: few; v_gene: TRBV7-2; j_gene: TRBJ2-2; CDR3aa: CASSNVAGELFF
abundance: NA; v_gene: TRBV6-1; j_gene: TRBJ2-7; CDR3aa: CASTSGRALSEQYF
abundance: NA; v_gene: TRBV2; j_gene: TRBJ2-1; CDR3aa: CASSVSSVYNEQFF
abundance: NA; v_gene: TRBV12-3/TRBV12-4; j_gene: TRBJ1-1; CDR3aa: CASSAARGRLYTEAFF
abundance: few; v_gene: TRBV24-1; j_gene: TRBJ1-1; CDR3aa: CATQSYPGTPAFF
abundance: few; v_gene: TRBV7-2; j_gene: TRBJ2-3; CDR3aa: CASSLSGYTQYF
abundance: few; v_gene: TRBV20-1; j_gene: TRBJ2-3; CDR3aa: CSASTSGNTDTQYF
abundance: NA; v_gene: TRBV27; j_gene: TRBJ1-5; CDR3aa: CASSLEGREPQHF
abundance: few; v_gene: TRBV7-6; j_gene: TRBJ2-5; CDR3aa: CASSLGGPRETQYF
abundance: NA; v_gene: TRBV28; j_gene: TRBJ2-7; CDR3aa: CASSTRGDPRYEQYF
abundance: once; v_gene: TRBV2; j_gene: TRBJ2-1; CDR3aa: CATKSGSGVLDEQFF
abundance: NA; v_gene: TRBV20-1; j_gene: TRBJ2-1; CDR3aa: CSARDQGANYYNEQFF
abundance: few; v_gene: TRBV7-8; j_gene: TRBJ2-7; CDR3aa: CASSLAAGTYEQYF
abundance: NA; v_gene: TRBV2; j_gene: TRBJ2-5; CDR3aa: CASSERPGIGETQYF
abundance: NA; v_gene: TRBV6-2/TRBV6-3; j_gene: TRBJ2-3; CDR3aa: CASSYSPDRVTDTQYF
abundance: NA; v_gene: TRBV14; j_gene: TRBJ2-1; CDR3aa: CASSHPGTGDYNEQFF
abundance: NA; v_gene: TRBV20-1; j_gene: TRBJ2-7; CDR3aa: CSARDPRTYEQYF
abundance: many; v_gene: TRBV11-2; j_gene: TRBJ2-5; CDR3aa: CASSPRQGQETQYF
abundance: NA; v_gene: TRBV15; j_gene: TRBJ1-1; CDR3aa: CATWEGRRGHTEAFF
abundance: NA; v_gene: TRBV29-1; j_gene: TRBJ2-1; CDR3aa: CSVDVLAGLLYNEQFF
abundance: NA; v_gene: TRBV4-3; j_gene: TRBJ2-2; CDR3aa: CASSQDDGLNTGELFF
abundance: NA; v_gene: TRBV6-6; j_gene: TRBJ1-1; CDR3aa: CASMLRESEAFF
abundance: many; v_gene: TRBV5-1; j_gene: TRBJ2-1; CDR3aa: CASATSGPDNEQFF
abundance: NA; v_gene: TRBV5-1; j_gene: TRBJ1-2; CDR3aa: CASRDRVANYGYTF
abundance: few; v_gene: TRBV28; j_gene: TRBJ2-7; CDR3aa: CASSQTSGELHF
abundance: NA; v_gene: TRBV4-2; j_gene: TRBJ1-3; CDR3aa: CASSSQIDSGNTIYF
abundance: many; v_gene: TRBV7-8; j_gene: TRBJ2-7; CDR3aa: CASSSLRGTYEQYF
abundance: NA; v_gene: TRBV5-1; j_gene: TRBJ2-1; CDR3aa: CASSISGTGGARQFF
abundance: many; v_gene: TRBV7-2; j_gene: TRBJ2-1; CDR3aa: CASLLGTSPGNEQFF
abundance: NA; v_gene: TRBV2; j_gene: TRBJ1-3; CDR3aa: CASGGRISGNTIYF
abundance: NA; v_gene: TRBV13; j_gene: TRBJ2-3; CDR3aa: CASSLWGTGDIDTQYF
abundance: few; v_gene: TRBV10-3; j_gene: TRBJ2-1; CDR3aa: CATGQGNLEQFF
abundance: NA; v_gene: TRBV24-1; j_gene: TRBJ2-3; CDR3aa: CATSEDSYTDTQYF
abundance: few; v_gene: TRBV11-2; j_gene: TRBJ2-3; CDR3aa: CASSLKTGTSRTDTQYF
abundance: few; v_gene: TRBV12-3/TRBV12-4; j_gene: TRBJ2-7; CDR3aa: CASSFGLAGGPHEQYF
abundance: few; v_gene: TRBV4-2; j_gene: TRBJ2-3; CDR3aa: CASSIQPSGGASDTQYF
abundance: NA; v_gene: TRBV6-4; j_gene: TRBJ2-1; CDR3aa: CASRASEFF
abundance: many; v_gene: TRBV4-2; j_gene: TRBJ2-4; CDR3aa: CASSQDPLLRSTDIQYF
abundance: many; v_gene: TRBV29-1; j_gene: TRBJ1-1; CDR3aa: CSLTENTEAFF
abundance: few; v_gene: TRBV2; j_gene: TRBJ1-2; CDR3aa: CASREDRGGYTF